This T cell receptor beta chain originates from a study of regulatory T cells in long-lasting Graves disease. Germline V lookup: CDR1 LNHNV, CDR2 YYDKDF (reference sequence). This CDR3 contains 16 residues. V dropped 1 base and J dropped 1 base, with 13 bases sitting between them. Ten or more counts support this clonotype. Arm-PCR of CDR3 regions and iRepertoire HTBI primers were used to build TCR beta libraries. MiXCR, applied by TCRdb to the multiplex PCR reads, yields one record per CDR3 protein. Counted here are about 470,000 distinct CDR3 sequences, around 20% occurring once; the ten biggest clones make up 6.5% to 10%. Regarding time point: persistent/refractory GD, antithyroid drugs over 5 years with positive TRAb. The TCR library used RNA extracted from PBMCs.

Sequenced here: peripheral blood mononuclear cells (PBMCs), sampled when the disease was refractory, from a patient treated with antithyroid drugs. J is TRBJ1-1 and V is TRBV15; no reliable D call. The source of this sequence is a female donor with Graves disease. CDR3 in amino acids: CATSRGVLRGNTEAFF. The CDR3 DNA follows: TGTGCCACCAGCAGAGGAGTATTACGGGGGAACACTGAAGCTTTCTTT.